This TCR beta chain stems from a study of T cell changes during pregnancy in multiple sclerosis. The CDR3 is 15 residues long. The V segment lost 3 bases and the J segment 4 bases; nucleotides outside the gene matches: 8. In germline, CDR1 is LNHDA, CDR2 SQIVND (reference sequence). The assay was immunoSEQ multiplex PCR, and TCRdb's table has in-frame clones only and misses some. This sample yields approximately 88,000 clones, of which 90% to 95% are seen a single time; 0.85% to 1.2% belongs to the top ten. Sequencing used peripheral blood, obtained in the second trimester of pregnancy. The TCR was taken from a female donor with multiple sclerosis, enrolled in a pregnancy study. The chain employs TRBV19 and TRBJ1-2; TRBD1 matches at 7 bases. The CDR3 region is CASSITGTARYGYTF. For the CDR3, the DNA is TGTGCCAGTAGTATCACCGGGACAGCTCGCTATGGCTACACCTTC. The full variable domain, rest sourced from reference TRBV19 and TRBJ1-2, is DGGITQSPKYLFRKEGQNVTLSCEQNLNHDAMYWYRQDPGQGLRLIYYSQIVNDFQKGDIAEGYSVSREKKESFPLTVTSAQKNPTAFYLCASSITGTARYGYTFGSGTRLTVV.